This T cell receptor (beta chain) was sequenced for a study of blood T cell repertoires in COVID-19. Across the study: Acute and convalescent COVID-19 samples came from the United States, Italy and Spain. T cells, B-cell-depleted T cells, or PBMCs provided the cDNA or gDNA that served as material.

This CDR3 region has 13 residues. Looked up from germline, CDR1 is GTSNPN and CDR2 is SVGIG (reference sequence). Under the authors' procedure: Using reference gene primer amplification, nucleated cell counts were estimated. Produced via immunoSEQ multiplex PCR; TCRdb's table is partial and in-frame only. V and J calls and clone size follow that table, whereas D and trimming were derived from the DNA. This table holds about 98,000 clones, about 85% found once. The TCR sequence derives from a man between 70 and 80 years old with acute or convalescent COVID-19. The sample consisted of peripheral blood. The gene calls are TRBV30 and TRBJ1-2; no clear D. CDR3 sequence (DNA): TGTGCTGAGGGAGCCGGGAACAACTATGGCTACACCTTC. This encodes CAEGAGNNYGYTF. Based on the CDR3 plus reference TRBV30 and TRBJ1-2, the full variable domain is SQTIHQWPATLVQPVGSPLSLECTVEGTSNPNLYWYRQAAGRGLQLLFYSVGIGQISSEVPQNLSASRPQDRQFILSSKKLLLSDSGFYLCAEGAGNNYGYTFGSGTRLTVV.